The 8 T cell receptor beta chains below come from one sample, sequenced in a study of identical twins. TCRdb reprocessed the 5' RACE reads via MiXCR and lists one record per CDR3 protein. This table holds around 1.7 million distinct CDR3 sequences, under 35% found once. Sequencing was performed on cord blood. The receptors here all came from a newborn girl in good health.

This clonotype was counted only a few times. Since a much larger clone is just one base distant, this may be a read error. J is TRBJ2-7 and V is TRBV5-1, with D unresolved. Trimming took off 1 base at V and 0 bases at J, with 11 bases between the two ends. This CDR3 comprises 15 residues. Germline V CDR1 and CDR2: SGHRS, YFSETQ. This chain's CDR3 is CASSLMDSRSYEQYF. The CDR3 DNA follows: TGCGCCAGCAGCTTGATGGATTCCCGCTCCTACGAGCAGTACTTC. Complete variable domain (other parts from reference TRBV5-1 and TRBJ2-7): KAGVTQTPRYLIKTRGQQVTLSCSPISGHRSVSWYQQTPGQGLQFLFEYFSETQRNKGNFPGRFSGRQFSNSRSEMNVSTLELGDSALYLCASSLMDSRSYEQYFGPGTRLTVT.

The chain combines TRBV4-1 with TRBJ2-7; no clear D. The CDR3 is 16 amino acids. Germline CDR1 and CDR2: MGHRA and YSYEKL. V lost 1 base, J lost 3 bases, and 16 bases lay in between. CDR3 coding DNA: TGCGCCAGCAGCCAAGTCTTTGGCGCGACGGGCTACGAGCAGTACTTC. Its protein product is CASSQVFGATGYEQYF.

This clonotype came up many times. The chain combines TRBV28 with TRBJ2-7, with D perhaps matching TRBD2 (6 bases). Trimming left V 1 base short and J 3 bases short, with 10 bases between. CDR3 length: 14 amino acids. Per the germline V gene, CDR1 is MDHEN and CDR2 is SYDVKM. CDR3 residues: CASSLSLRDYEQYF. CDR3 coding DNA: TGTGCCAGCAGTTTATCTCTGCGGGACTACGAGCAGTACTTC.

The chain joins TRBV14 to TRBJ1-1; D gene uncertain. V gave up 3 bases and J gave up 11 bases, with 16 bases separating them. Germline CDR1 is SGHDN and CDR2 is FVKESK. This CDR3 comprises 13 residues. This CDR3 reads CASSQLTASRAFF. DNA of the CDR3: TGTGCCAGCAGCCAGCTCACGGCGTCGCGGGCTTTCTTT. The full variable domain, in which reference TRBV14 and TRBJ1-1 provide the parts outside the CDR3, is EAGVTQFPSHSVIEKGQTVTLRCDPISGHDNLYWYRRVMGKEIKFLLHFVKESKQDESGMPNNRFLAERTGGTYSTLKVQPAELEDSGVYFCASSQLTASRAFFGQGTRLTVV.

This clonotype appeared a few times. The DNA of the CDR3 is TGTGCCAGCAGTTCAAGGGTGGGATTGGGACAGGGGACCCTCACAGATACGCAGTATTTT. This gives the protein CASSSRVGLGQGTLTDTQYF. V usage is TRBV6-5 and J usage is TRBJ2-3, with 10 bases aligning to TRBD1. The length of the CDR3 is 20 residues. Germline CDR1 MNHEY, CDR2 SVGAGI. After removal of 4 bases from V and 2 bases from J, the junction contained 18 bases not matched to a gene.

This clonotype was picked up a small number of times. V is TRBV3-1 and J is TRBJ2-5, with D hard to call. The germline V gene encodes CDR1 LGHDT and CDR2 YNNKEL (reference sequence). Trimming stripped 1 base from V and 2 bases from J, with 8 bases between. The CDR3 covers 14 residues. The CDR3 region is CASSQGSSQETQYF. In DNA form, the CDR3 reads TGTGCCAGCAGCCAAGGGTCCAGTCAAGAGACCCAGTACTTC.

This clonotype was recorded at least ten times. The J gene is TRBJ1-5, the V gene TRBV29-1, with unresolved D. Germline CDR1 and CDR2: SQVTM and ANQGSEA. This CDR3 is 11 amino acids long. Trimming left V 4 bases short and J 2 bases short, with 3 bases between. The DNA of the CDR3 is TGCAGCGTTGGGGGCAATCAGCCCCAGCATTTT. Translation gives CSVGGNQPQHF.

V and J are TRBV30 and TRBJ2-1, with 14 positions matching TRBD2. Germline V gives CDR1 GTSNPN, CDR2 SVGIG (reference sequence). The CDR3 contains 17 residues. V gave up 3 bases and J gave up 9 bases; unmatched junction bases: 13. As DNA, the CDR3 is TGTGCCTGGAGAGGGACTAGCGGGGGATCGCACAGCAGTGAGCAGTTCTTC. It codes for CAWRGTSGGSHSSEQFF.